This passage covers 32 T cell receptor beta chains from one sample sequenced in a study of T cell clonality in common variable immunodeficiency. General study points: Reportedly, TCR beta sequences from common variable immunodeficiency showed fewer deletions and N-nucleotide insertions.

Method: immunoSEQ multiplex PCR; TCRdb's copy keeps in-frame clones and lacks some. This sample's clone table lists around 15,000 clones. No cognate antigen is known for these TCRs. The sequenced sample consisted of peripheral blood mononuclear cells. The receptors were sampled from a human donor with common variable immunodeficiency.

As to this clone: The read ends 3 residues shy of where the CDR3 ends; the end is completed using the germline J gene. The chain recombines TRBV2 with TRBJ1-5; D possibly corresponds to TRBD1 (6 bases). From germline, CDR1 is SNHLY and CDR2 FYNNEI. Between the trimmed V and J ends, which lost 7 bases and 5 bases, there was a span of 15 bases. This CDR3 contains 14 residues. CDR3 region: CASTREKGDQPQHF. The covered CDR3 bases are TGTGCCAGCACAAGGGAGAAGGGGGATCAGCCC.

Points on this clone: The observed sequence ends 3 residues before the CDR3 terminus, with the missing tail filled in from the germline J gene. This chain connects TRBV30 to TRBJ1-1; TRBD1 matches 10 bases. The CDR3 runs to 14 residues. Germline V lookup: CDR1 GTSNPN, CDR2 SVGIG (reference sequence). Unmatched junction bases numbered 9, after V lost 5 bases and J lost 6 bases. CDR3 sequence: CAWDGTGVDPEAFF. CDR3 DNA, as far as it was read: TGTGCCTGGGACGGGACAGGGGTCGACCCTGAA.

In the case of this clone: The read halts 3 residues ahead of the CDR3 end, with the missing end drawn from the germline J gene. The chain is built from TRBV20-1 and TRBJ2-3, with 9 bases matching TRBD2. This CDR3 spans 15 amino acids. With V trimmed by 1 base and J by 5 bases, 7 bases remained unmatched. Germline CDR1 and CDR2: DFQATT and SNEGSKA (reference sequence). The CDR3 region is CSARASGGPVDTQYF. Partial CDR3 DNA: TGCAGTGCTAGAGCCAGCGGGGGGCCGGTAGATACG.

The CDR3 sequence: CASSSPGLATNEQFF. The covered CDR3 bases are TGTGCCAGCAGCTCGCCGGGACTAGCAACGAATGAG. The rearrangement links TRBV7-9 to TRBJ2-1; 9 bases agree with TRBD2. The CDR3 end is not reached by the read, which stops 3 residues before it; the germline J gene fills it in. There are 15 residues in the CDR3. The germline CDR1 and CDR2 sequences are SEHNR and FQNEAQ (reference sequence). J gave up 7 bases and V 4 bases, and 8 bases lay outside the gene matches.

Remarks on this clone: The read falls 3 residues short of the CDR3 end, and the missing part is taken from the germline J gene. The rearrangement joins TRBV12-3 or TRBV12-4 to TRBJ1-1; 7 bases line up with TRBD1. This CDR3 comprises 13 residues. The trim removed 1 base at V and 6 bases at J, leaving 2 bases unmatched. CDR3 sequence: CASSLVQGAEAFF. The DNA read from the CDR3 is TGTGCCAGCAGTTTAGTTCAGGGGGCTGAA.

A note on this clone: The DNA ends 3 residues before the CDR3 does, and the rest of the CDR3 is filled in from the germline J gene. The chain is built from TRBV5-4 and TRBJ2-1; 9 bases are a match to TRBD1. This CDR3 has 15 amino acids. The V segment lost 6 bases and the J segment 3 bases; nucleotides outside the gene matches: 7. Germline loops: CDR1 SGHNT, CDR2 YYREEE (reference sequence). The part of the CDR3 DNA that was read is TGTGCCAGCACCGCCGGGACAGGGAACTACAATGAG. The encoded protein is CASTAGTGNYNE. The CDR3 in its entirety is CASTAGTGNYNEQFF.

As to this clone: The read terminates 3 residues ahead of where the CDR3 ends, so the germline J gene completes it. The chain employs TRBV5-1 and TRBJ2-7; 7 nucleotides align to TRBD1. The CDR3 contains 13 residues. The V segment lost 4 bases and the J segment 5 bases; nucleotides outside the gene matches: 6. Germline-derived CDR1 and CDR2 are SGHRS and YFSETQ. CDR3 bases read: TGCGCCAGCAGCGTCGGGACAGCGGACGAG. As protein: CASSVGTADE. The complete CDR3 protein is CASSVGTADEQYF.

As for this clone: The sequence runs out 3 residues before the end of the CDR3; the remainder is reconstructed from the germline J gene. This chain links TRBV10-3 with TRBJ2-7; TRBD2 aligns across 15 bases. J was trimmed by 1 base and V by 4 bases; bases with no gene match: 14. The CDR3 extends over 20 amino acids. Germline V gene data show CDR1 as ENHRY and CDR2 as SYGVKD. This CDR3 is CAISVQPGLAGGIISYEQYF. Partial CDR3 DNA: TGTGCCATCAGTGTCCAACCGGGACTAGCGGGAGGCATAATTTCCTACGAG.

As to this clone: The read ends 3 residues before the CDR3 terminus; that terminus is restored from the germline J gene. The V gene is TRBV20-1, the J gene TRBJ2-1; 13 bases agree with TRBD2. This CDR3 region has 16 residues. Germline CDR1 is DFQATT and CDR2 is SNEGSKA (reference sequence). Trimming took 0 bases from V and 8 from J; bases not matched to a gene: 7. The CDR3 sequence is CSARDYRTSGRHEQFF. Partial CDR3 DNA: TGCAGTGCTAGAGATTACAGGACTAGCGGGAGACATGAG.

CDR3 bases read: TGCAGTGCTAGAGATGATGCAGGGGGCTACAATGAG. This codes for CSARDDAGGYNE. The whole CDR3 is CSARDDAGGYNEQFF. The V and J genes are TRBV20-1 and TRBJ2-1; 7 bases are a match to TRBD1. The sequence runs out 3 residues before the end of the CDR3; the remainder is reconstructed from the germline J gene. This CDR3 has 15 residues. The germline CDR1 and CDR2 sequences are DFQATT and SNEGSKA (reference sequence). The ends lost 0 bases at V and 3 bases at J; junction bases unmatched: 5.

A remark on this clone: The read finishes 3 residues shy of the CDR3 end, and the germline J gene is used to complete it. The chain employs TRBV6-2 or TRBV6-3 and TRBJ2-7, with D unclear. The CDR3 is 14 residues long. Trimming took 1 base from V and 0 from J, leaving 7 bases between them. Germline CDR1 reads MNHEY; CDR2 reads SVGEGT. The CDR3 protein is CASSYFRNSYEQYF. The covered CDR3 bases are TGTGCCAGCAGTTACTTCAGGAACTCCTACGAG.

The DNA read from the CDR3 is TGTGCCAGCAGCTTAGAAGCAGGCGGGGAG. Translating gives CASSLEAGGE. The whole CDR3 is CASSLEAGGELFF. The chain carries TRBV11-3 and TRBJ2-2, with unresolved D. Read coverage stops 3 residues before the CDR3 terminus; the germline J gene supplies the remainder. The CDR3 is 13 residues long. Trimming took off 0 bases at V and 7 bases at J, with 6 bases between the two ends. The germline gives CDR1 SGHNT, CDR2 YENEEA.

Notes on this clone: The CDR3 end is not reached by the read, which stops 3 residues before it; the germline J gene fills it in. The chain carries TRBV28 and TRBJ1-5, with no clear D. Trimming removed 7 bases from V and 0 bases from J, with 13 bases in between. Germline-derived CDR1 and CDR2 are MDHEN and SYDVKM. This CDR3 contains 15 residues. Partial CDR3 DNA: TGTGCCAGCACCGACTCAACTGATAGCAATCAGCCC. It codes for CASTDSTDSNQP. The CDR3 reads in full as CASTDSTDSNQPQHF.

About this clone itself: The read stops 3 residues short of the end of the CDR3; the missing end is completed from the germline J gene. V is TRBV7-2 and J is TRBJ2-7, with 7 nucleotides matching TRBD2. CDR1 is SGHTA and CDR2 is FQGNSA in the germline V gene. V lost 5 bases, J lost 3 bases, and 4 bases stayed unmatched. This CDR3 is 13 amino acids long. The CDR3 reads CASSTGLGYEQYF. The DNA read from the CDR3 is TGTGCCAGCAGCACCGGACTAGGCTACGAG.

In the case of this clone: One end of the junction does not line up with germline, which may come from a read error. The observed sequence ends 3 residues before the CDR3 terminus, with the missing tail filled in from the germline J gene. The chain links TRBV4-2 to TRBJ2-2, with 10 bases fitting TRBD2. Germline values: CDR1 LGHNA, CDR2 YNFKEQ. CDR3 length: 16 amino acids. The CDR3 bases that were read are TGCGCCAGCAGCCAGGCTAGCGGGAGTTTCGTCGGGGAG. Translation gives CASSQASGSFVGE. The entire CDR3 is CASSQASGSFVGELFF.

Details on this clone: The read comes to an end 3 residues before the CDR3 does, leaving the germline J gene to fill in the end. J is TRBJ1-2 and V is TRBV12-3 or TRBV12-4; maybe TRBD1 (5 bases). Trimming removed 5 bases at V and 5 bases at J, with 18 bases between. CDR3 length equals 15 residues. The part of the CDR3 DNA that was read is TGTGCCAGCAGTCACTGGACCGCGTCAGGGTATGGC. This encodes CASSHWTASGYG. The entire CDR3 protein is CASSHWTASGYGYTF.

The covered CDR3 bases are TGCAGTGCTAGAGGGCTGGCGGGCGAG. Protein: CSARGLAGE. The full CDR3 sequence reads CSARGLAGEQYF. The V call is TRBV20-1, the J call TRBJ2-7; tentatively, D is TRBD2 (5 bases). The CDR3 is cut off 3 residues early in the read; its end comes from the germline J gene. Germline loops: CDR1 DFQATT, CDR2 SNEGSKA (reference sequence). V shed 1 base and J shed 6 bases, with 10 bases lying between them. CDR3 length equals 12 residues.

The CDR3 bases that were read are TGTGCCAGCGCTCGAGGGGACTCTGGAAACACC. Residues: CASARGDSGNT. The full CDR3 protein is CASARGDSGNTIYF. This chain uses TRBV19 with TRBJ1-3, with D tentatively TRBD1 (5 bases). The read falls 3 residues short of the CDR3 end, and the missing part is taken from the germline J gene. The CDR3 spans 14 residues. Germline lookup yields CDR1 LNHDA and CDR2 SQIVND (reference sequence). V dropped 9 bases and J dropped 0 bases, with 12 bases sitting between them.

In regard to this clone: Read coverage stops 3 residues before the CDR3 terminus; the germline J gene supplies the remainder. The chain uses TRBV19 and TRBJ2-3; 8 bases map to TRBD1. CDR3 length equals 15 residues. Losses at the gene ends were 6 bases for V and 3 bases for J; bases not matched to a gene: 8. The germline V gene has CDR1 LNHDA and CDR2 SQIVND (reference sequence). The sequenced CDR3 bases are TGTGCCAGTAGGGATCAGGGGGCGTCGACAGATACG. Amino acid sequence: CASRDQGASTDT. The whole CDR3 region reads CASRDQGASTDTQYF.

Remarks on this clone: The CDR3 extends 3 residues past the end of the read, so its final part is completed from the germline J gene. The chain couples TRBV13 to TRBJ2-2, with 9 bases that match TRBD2. This CDR3 is built from 18 residues. Germline V gene sequence: CDR1 PRHDT, CDR2 FYEKMQ (reference sequence). The J segment lost 6 bases and the V segment lost 3 bases, leaving 14 bases of the junction unmatched. CDR3 sequence reads: CASSLRGTSNPSAGELFF. CDR3 bases read: TGTGCCAGCAGCTTGAGGGGGACTAGCAACCCAAGCGCCGGGGAG.

Concerning this clone: The missing CDR3 end, 3 residues past where the read stops, is filled in from the germline J gene. The chain couples TRBV5-8 to TRBJ1-1; D ambiguous. Trimming pared 4 bases from V and 5 bases from J, leaving 12 bases between. The CDR3 sequence is 13 residues long. Germline V gene sequence: CDR1 SGHTS, CDR2 YDEGEE. The CDR3 loop is CASSLGPGTEAFF. The DNA read from the CDR3 is TGTGCCAGCAGCCTAGGACCGGGGACTGAA.

A remark on this clone: The read stops 3 residues short of the end of the CDR3; the missing end is completed from the germline J gene. The chain has TRBV29-1 and TRBJ2-7, with D tentatively TRBD1 (6 bases). V was clipped by 7 bases and J by 2 bases, with 15 bases between them. From germline, CDR1 is SQVTM and CDR2 ANQGSEA. This CDR3 is built from 13 residues. The CDR3: CSATNRATYEQYF. The covered CDR3 bases are TGCAGCGCTACCAACAGGGCTACCTACGAG.

On this clone itself: The CDR3 end falls 3 residues outside the read, so it is completed with the germline J gene. This rearrangement joins TRBV30 to TRBJ1-2, with 7 nucleotides matching TRBD1. V lost 3 bases to trimming and J lost 5 bases; unmatched junction nucleotides: 9. The CDR3 totals 14 residues. CDR1 and CDR2 from the germline V gene are GTSNPN and SVGIG (reference sequence). The sequenced CDR3 bases are TGTGCCTGGAGAGGTAACCCAGGGGGATATGGC. Amino acids: CAWRGNPGGYG. The whole CDR3 protein reads CAWRGNPGGYGYTF.

As concerns this clone: The CDR3 end is not reached by the read, which stops 3 residues before it; the germline J gene fills it in. This chain uses TRBV18 with TRBJ2-5, with D perhaps matching TRBD1 (5 bases). V shed 0 bases and J shed 5 bases, with 10 bases lying between them. Per germline, CDR1 KGHSH and CDR2 LQKENI. This CDR3 is built from 14 residues. Partial CDR3 DNA: TGTGCCAGCTCACCACCTTGGGGCGAGGAGACC. Its protein product is CASSPPWGEET. From start to end, the CDR3 is CASSPPWGEETQYF.

Details on this clone: The read ends 3 residues early relative to the CDR3; the germline J gene fills the gap. This sequence joins TRBV2 and TRBJ2-1, with D perhaps matching TRBD2 (6 bases). CDR1 is SNHLY, CDR2 FYNNEI, per germline. This CDR3 has 15 residues. The V gene lost 1 base and the J gene lost 7 bases, with 14 bases spanning the gap. The CDR3 reads CASSEGRATINEQFF. The sequenced part of the CDR3 DNA is TGTGCCAGCAGTGAAGGGAGGGCCACAATTAATGAG.

As concerns this clone: The CDR3 end falls 3 residues outside the read, so it is completed with the germline J gene. This chain connects TRBV19 to TRBJ1-2; D ambiguous. The V gene lost 0 bases and the J gene lost 7 bases, with 6 bases spanning the gap. CDR1 and CDR2 from the germline V gene are LNHDA and SQIVND (reference sequence). The CDR3 is 12 residues long. The CDR3 is CASSIDLRGYTF. The covered CDR3 bases are TGTGCCAGTAGTATAGATTTGCGTGGC.

This clone is deemed medium-sized (0.01 to 0.1%) by its frequency. Read coverage stops 3 residues before the CDR3 terminus; the germline J gene supplies the remainder. The chain employs TRBV6-2 or TRBV6-3 and TRBJ2-4, with D hard to call. The CDR3 has 16 amino acids. The germline gives CDR1 MNHEY, CDR2 SVGEGT. Trimming shortened V by 5 bases and J by 0 bases, and 14 bases separated the two germline ends. Incomplete CDR3 DNA: TGTGCCAGCAGTCGCGACTGGATTCTAGCCAAAAACATT. Amino acids: CASSRDWILAKNI. The CDR3 reads in full as CASSRDWILAKNIQYF.

This clone is labeled medium-sized based on frequency. The DNA read from the CDR3 is TGCAGCGTTGAGACTAGCGGGGGGTTTGAAACG. Translation: CSVETSGGFET. The complete CDR3 reads CSVETSGGFETQYF. The chain uses TRBV29-1 and TRBJ2-3, with TRBD2 matching 13 bases. The CDR3 end is not reached by the read, which stops 3 residues before it; the germline J gene fills it in. The CDR3 totals 14 residues. From germline, CDR1 is SQVTM and CDR2 ANQGSEA.

CDR3 loop: CASNRGLAGGQNTQYF. CDR3 DNA, as far as it was read: TGTGCCAGCAATCGAGGACTAGCGGGGGGGCAAAATACG. This rearrangement joins TRBV2 to TRBJ2-3, with TRBD2 identical over 15 bases. Coverage ceases 3 residues before the CDR3 finishes, and the germline J gene fills in the end. This CDR3 has 16 residues. The V gene end was trimmed by 7 bases and the J gene end by 7 bases; junction bases not matched to a gene: 9. Per the germline V gene, CDR1 is SNHLY and CDR2 is FYNNEI.

Remarks on this clone: The observed sequence ends 3 residues before the CDR3 terminus, with the missing tail filled in from the germline J gene. V and J are TRBV5-1 and TRBJ1-2, with D possibly matching TRBD1 (5 bases). Per the germline V gene, CDR1 is SGHRS and CDR2 is YFSETQ. The CDR3 has 12 amino acids. V lost 4 bases, J lost 7 bases, and 11 bases lay in between. The CDR3 bases that were read are TGCGCCAGCAGCCTAGACAGTGGTGGC. This encodes CASSLDSGG. The entire CDR3 protein reads CASSLDSGGYTF.

Details on this clone: Read data end 3 residues before the CDR3 end; the end is taken from the germline J gene. The J gene is TRBJ2-7, the V gene TRBV7-6; D is ambiguous. This CDR3 has 15 amino acids. The germline V gene has CDR1 SGHVS and CDR2 FNYEAQ. V lost 1 base to trimming and J lost 3 bases, with 13 bases between them. The CDR3: CASSLDPLLDYEQYF. CDR3 DNA, as far as it was read: TGTGCCAGCAGCTTAGATCCACTTCTCGACTACGAG. Using reference TRBV7-6 and TRBJ2-7 for the parts outside the CDR3, the full variable domain is GAGVSQSPRYKVTKRGQDVALRCDPISGHVSLYWYRQALGQGPEFLTYFNYEAQQDKSGLPNDRFSAERPEGSISTLTIQRTEQRDSAMYRCASSLDPLLDYEQYFGPGTRLTVT.

On this clone itself: The read falls 3 residues short of the CDR3 end, and the missing part is taken from the germline J gene. V gene TRBV15 combines with J gene TRBJ2-5, with TRBD2 matching over 8 bases. The trim removed 1 base at V and 6 bases at J, leaving 10 bases unmatched. The germline V gene has CDR1 LNHNV and CDR2 YYDKDF (reference sequence). The CDR3 totals 16 residues. The covered CDR3 bases are TGTGCCACCAGCAGAGGGATAATAGCGGGAATGAAGACC. Translation gives CATSRGIIAGMKT. The complete CDR3 reads CATSRGIIAGMKTQYF.